Presented here are 11 T cell receptor beta chains from one specimen sequenced in a study of cytomegalovirus exposure and HLA in healthy donors. Both 60 Vbeta primers and 13 Jbeta primers went into the PCR. TCRdb's copy holds only in-frame clones and misses some; the assay was immunoSEQ multiplex PCR. Among some 200,000 clones listed, about 79% were seen once. Sequenced input: PBMCs. These receptors came from a man aged 18 to 35 in good health and CMV-seronegative.

The CDR3 region is CASSHRGTGQPQHF. CDR3 coding DNA: TGTGCCAGCAGCCACAGGGGAACGGGGCAGCCCCAGCATTTT. V is TRBV7-8 and J is TRBJ1-5; 7 nucleotides line up with TRBD1. Germline V gives CDR1 SGHVS, CDR2 FQNEAQ. The CDR3 contains 14 residues. With 5 bases clipped from V and 7 bases from J, the junction kept 8 bases outside the gene matches. The full variable domain, rest sourced from reference TRBV7-8 and TRBJ1-5, is GAGVSQSPRYKVAKRGQDVALRCDPISGHVSLFWYQQALGQGPEFLTYFQNEAQLDKSGLPSDRFFAERPEGSVSTLKIQRTQQEDSAVYLCASSHRGTGQPQHFGDGTRLSIL.

This clone has more than one count but fewer than ten. The rearrangement links TRBV7-9 to TRBJ2-3; D remains unclear. The germline V and J ends were trimmed by 5 bases and 0 bases, with 6 bases remaining between them. CDR1 is SEHNR and CDR2 is FQNEAQ in the germline V gene (reference sequence). The CDR3 covers 13 residues. In DNA, the CDR3 is TGTGCCAGCAGCGCCCAGAGCACAGATACGCAGTATTTT. This translates into CASSAQSTDTQYF. Full variable domain (rest looked up from reference TRBV7-9 and TRBJ2-3): DTGVSQNPRHKITKRGQNVTFRCDPISEHNRLYWYRQTLGQGPEFLTYFQNEAQLEKSRLLSDRFSAERPKGSFSTLEIQRTEQGDSAMYLCASSAQSTDTQYFGPGTRLTVL.

The rearrangement links TRBV11-2 to TRBJ2-2; weak D call: TRBD2 (6 bases). The germline CDR1 and CDR2 sequences are SGHAT and FQNNGV. V lost 7 bases to trimming and J lost 3 bases, with 18 bases between them. This CDR3 is 16 amino acids long. CDR3 in DNA: TGTGCCAGCAACCCTAGGGGAGGCACGGACACCGGGGAGCTGTTTTTT. It specifies CASNPRGGTDTGELFF. Complete variable domain (other parts from reference TRBV11-2 and TRBJ2-2): EAGVAQSPRYKIIEKRQSVAFWCNPISGHATLYWYQQILGQGPKLLIQFQNNGVVDDSQLPKDRFSAERLKGVDSTLKIQPAKLEDSAVYLCASNPRGGTDTGELFFGEGSRLTVL.

The chain joins TRBV4-3 to TRBJ2-2; 7 bases are a match to TRBD2. With 1 base clipped from V and 4 bases from J, the junction kept 3 bases outside the gene matches. This CDR3 has 15 residues. Germline loops: CDR1 LGHNA, CDR2 YSLEER. CDR3 in amino acids: CASSQGWGGTGELFF. The CDR3, as DNA: TGCGCCAGCAGCCAAGGGTGGGGGGGCACCGGGGAGCTGTTTTTT.

V usage is TRBV14 and J usage is TRBJ2-1, with 11 bases that match TRBD2. This CDR3 spans 18 amino acids. With 0 bases clipped from V and 4 bases from J, the junction kept 8 bases outside the gene matches. Germline values: CDR1 SGHDN, CDR2 FVKESK. The CDR3: CASSQDSGTSGIYNEQFF. The CDR3 coding sequence is TGTGCCAGCAGCCAAGATAGTGGGACTAGCGGAATATACAATGAGCAGTTCTTC.

This clone was observed once. The rearrangement joins TRBV7-8 to TRBJ1-2; 8 bases are shared with TRBD1. This CDR3 has 14 amino acids. Germline CDR1 is SGHVS and CDR2 is FQNEAQ. J lost 8 bases, V lost 5 bases, and 10 bases had no gene match. The CDR3 sequence: CASSPSGQGRGYTF. In DNA form, the CDR3 reads TGTGCCAGCAGCCCCTCCGGACAGGGTAGGGGCTACACCTTC.

The chain joins TRBV11-2 to TRBJ1-2; no firm D call. The CDR3 consists of 15 residues. Trimming removed 5 bases at V and 4 bases at J, with 17 bases between. The germline V gene encodes CDR1 SGHAT and CDR2 FQNNGV. This CDR3 is CASSHPGGRIYGYTF. CDR3 nucleotide sequence: TGTGCCAGCAGCCACCCCGGAGGGAGGATCTATGGCTACACCTTC.

This chain connects TRBV12-5 to TRBJ1-6, with D possibly matching TRBD1 (6 bases). V shed 11 bases and J shed 8 bases, with 16 bases lying between them. From germline, CDR1 is LGHNT and CDR2 FRNRAP. This CDR3 has 13 amino acids. CDR3 in amino acids: CASAQGTDSPLHF. CDR3 DNA: TGTGCTTCAGCACAGGGTACCGATTCACCCCTCCACTTT. Full variable domain (outside the CDR3, taken from reference TRBV12-5 and TRBJ1-6): DARVTQTPRHKVTEMGQEVTMRCQPILGHNTVFWYRQTMMQGLELLAYFRNRAPLDDSGMPKDRFSAEMPDATLATLKIQPSEPRDSAVYFCASAQGTDSPLHFGNGTRLTVT.

This clone turned up a few times. The chain carries TRBV5-4 and TRBJ1-6; 9 bases map to TRBD1. With V trimmed by 0 bases and J by 5 bases, 9 bases remained unmatched. Germline V gene lookup returns CDR1 SGHNT and CDR2 YYREEE (reference sequence). This CDR3 region has 18 residues. CDR3 amino acids: CASSLDRGLYEDNSPLHF. The CDR3 region has the DNA TGTGCCAGCAGCTTGGACAGGGGGCTGTACGAGGATAATTCACCCCTCCACTTT.

This clone was counted between two and nine times. Here the CDR3 reads CASRIAGGPYEQYF. The CDR3 coding sequence is TGTGCCAGCAGAATAGCGGGGGGGCCCTACGAGCAGTACTTC. The chain uses TRBV27 and TRBJ2-7, with 11 bases matching TRBD2. Looked up from germline, CDR1 is MNHEY and CDR2 is SMNVEV (reference sequence). The length of the CDR3 is 14 residues. Trimming removed 6 bases from V and 2 bases from J; junction bases left unmatched: 3.

The chain has TRBV30 and TRBJ2-3, with 8 bases that match TRBD1. In germline, CDR1 is GTSNPN, CDR2 SVGIG (reference sequence). J lost 2 bases, V lost 5 bases, and 9 bases had no gene match. The CDR3 runs to 15 residues. In DNA form, the CDR3 reads TGTGCCTGGGGGACAGGTCCTCTATACACAGATACGCAGTATTTT. Protein: CAWGTGPLYTDTQYF.